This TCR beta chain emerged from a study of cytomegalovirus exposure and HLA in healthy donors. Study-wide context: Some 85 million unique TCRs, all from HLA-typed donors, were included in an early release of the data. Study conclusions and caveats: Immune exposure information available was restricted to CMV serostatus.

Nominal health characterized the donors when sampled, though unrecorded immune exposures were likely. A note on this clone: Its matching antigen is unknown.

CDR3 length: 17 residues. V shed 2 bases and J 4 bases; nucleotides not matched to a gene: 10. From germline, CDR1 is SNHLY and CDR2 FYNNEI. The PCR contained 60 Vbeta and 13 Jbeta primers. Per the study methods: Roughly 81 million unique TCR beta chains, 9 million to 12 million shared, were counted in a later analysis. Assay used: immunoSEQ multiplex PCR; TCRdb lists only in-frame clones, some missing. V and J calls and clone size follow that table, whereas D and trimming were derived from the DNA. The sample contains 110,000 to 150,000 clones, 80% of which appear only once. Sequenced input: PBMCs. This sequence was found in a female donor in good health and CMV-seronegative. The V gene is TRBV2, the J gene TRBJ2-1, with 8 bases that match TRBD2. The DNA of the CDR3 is TGTGCCAGCAGTGAAACCCGACTAGCGAGCACTTACAATGAGCAGTTCTTC. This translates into CASSETRLASTYNEQFF.